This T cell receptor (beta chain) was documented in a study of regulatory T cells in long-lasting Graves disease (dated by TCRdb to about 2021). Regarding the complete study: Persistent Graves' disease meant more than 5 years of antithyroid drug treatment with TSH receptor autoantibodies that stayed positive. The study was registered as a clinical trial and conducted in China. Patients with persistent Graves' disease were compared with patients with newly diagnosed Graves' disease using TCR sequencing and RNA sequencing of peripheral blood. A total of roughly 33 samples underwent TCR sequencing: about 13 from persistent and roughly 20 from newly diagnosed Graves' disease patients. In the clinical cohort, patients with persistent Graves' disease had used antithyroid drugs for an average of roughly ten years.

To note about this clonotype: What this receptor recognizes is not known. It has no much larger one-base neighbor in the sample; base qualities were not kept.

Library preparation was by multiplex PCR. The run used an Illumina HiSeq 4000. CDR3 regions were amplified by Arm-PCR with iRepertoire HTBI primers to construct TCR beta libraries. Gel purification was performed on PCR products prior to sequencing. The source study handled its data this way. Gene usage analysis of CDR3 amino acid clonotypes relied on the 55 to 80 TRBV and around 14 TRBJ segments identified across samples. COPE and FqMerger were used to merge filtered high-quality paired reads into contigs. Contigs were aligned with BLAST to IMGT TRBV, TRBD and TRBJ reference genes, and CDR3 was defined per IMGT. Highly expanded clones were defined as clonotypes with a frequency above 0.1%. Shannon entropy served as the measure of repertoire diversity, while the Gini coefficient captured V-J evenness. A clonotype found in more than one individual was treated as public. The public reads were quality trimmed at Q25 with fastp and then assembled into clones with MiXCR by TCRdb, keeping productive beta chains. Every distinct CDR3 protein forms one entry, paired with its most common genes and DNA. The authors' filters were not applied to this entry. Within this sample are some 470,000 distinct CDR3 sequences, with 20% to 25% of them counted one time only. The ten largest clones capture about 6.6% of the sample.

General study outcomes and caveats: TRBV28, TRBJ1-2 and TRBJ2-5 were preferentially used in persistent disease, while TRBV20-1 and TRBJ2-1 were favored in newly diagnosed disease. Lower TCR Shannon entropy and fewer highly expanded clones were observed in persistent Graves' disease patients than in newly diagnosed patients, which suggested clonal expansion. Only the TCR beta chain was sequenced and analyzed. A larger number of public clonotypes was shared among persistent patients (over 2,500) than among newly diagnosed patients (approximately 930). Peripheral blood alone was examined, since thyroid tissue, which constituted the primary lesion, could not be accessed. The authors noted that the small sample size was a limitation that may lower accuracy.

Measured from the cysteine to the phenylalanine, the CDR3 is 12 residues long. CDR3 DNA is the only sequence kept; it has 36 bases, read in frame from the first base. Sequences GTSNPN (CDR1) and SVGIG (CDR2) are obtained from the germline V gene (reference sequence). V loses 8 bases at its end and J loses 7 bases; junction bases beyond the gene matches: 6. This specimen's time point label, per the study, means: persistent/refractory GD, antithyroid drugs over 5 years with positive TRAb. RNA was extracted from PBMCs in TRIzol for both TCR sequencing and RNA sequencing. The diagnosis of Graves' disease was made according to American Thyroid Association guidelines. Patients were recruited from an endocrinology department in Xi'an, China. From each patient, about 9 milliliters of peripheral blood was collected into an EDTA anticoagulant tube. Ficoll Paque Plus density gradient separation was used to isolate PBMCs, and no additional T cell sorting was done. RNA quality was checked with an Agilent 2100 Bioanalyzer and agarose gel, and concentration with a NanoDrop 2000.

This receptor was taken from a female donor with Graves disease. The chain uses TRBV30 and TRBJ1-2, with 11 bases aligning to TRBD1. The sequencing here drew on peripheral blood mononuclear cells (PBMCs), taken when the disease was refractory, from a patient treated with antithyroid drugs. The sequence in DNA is TGTGCCATCGGACAGGGGGCTGTTGGCTACACCTTC. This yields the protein CAIGQGAVGYTF.